This T cell receptor beta chain is from a study of long-term antiretroviral therapy in people with HIV (dated by TCRdb to between 2021 and 2024). Some background on the complete study: The earliest samples were collected about a decade before the 2015 WHO recommendation for immediate ART, when ART was typically delayed until CD4 counts fell. Whether ART initiation and durable HIV suppression were associated with changes in peripheral blood TRB repertoire composition and diversity was tested in a retrospective serial study. The cohort contributed fewer than 200 cryopreserved PBMC samples from 30 to 35 adults with confirmed HIV infection, collected serially over a mean of around 6 years (range 1-12). About 40% of the 30 participants with HIV were female. No cross-contamination during QIAcube processing was shown when test extractions of a monoclonal T-cell line were performed alongside 25 to 35 polyclonal samples. Broader findings and caveats from the paper: Narrower CDR3 length ranges were observed in HIV repertoires than in controls, and an antigen-experienced repertoire with only a slight naive shift after ART was suggested by the network structure. The repertoire was dominated across all time points by expanded TRB clones identified before ART initiation, although this dominance was seen to fluctuate and to decrease in many PLHIV after ART. Unsorted PBMC were profiled instead of sorted CD4+ and CD8+ T cells because pre-ART samples had limited cell numbers. Starting ART was linked to a significant rise in TRB diversity, yet even after long-term ART the diversity remained significantly lower than in transplant donor controls. Since PBMC availability was limited, sequencing covered only the TCR beta chain, with no alpha chain pairing. No data were available on ART adherence, viral resistance or therapy changes, limiting inferences about post-ART repertoire changes. The samples were dated from about 2003 to 2017, and the ART regimens that were used may be less effective than current ART regimens.

About this clone: Its target antigen remains unknown. Base qualities are missing; no much larger clone stands one base away.

Participants were included only if at least one PBMC sample before ART initiation and at least two post-ART samples were available. Treatment was received in the United States of America by all participants with HIV. Cryopreserved samples of about 0.9-11 million PBMC were thawed and washed before DNA extraction. At the time of the earliest PBMC sample, participants with HIV were aged between about 23 and 55 years. PBMC samples from each participant spanned 1-4 timepoints before ART initiation and 2-8 timepoints after ART initiation, with a median of 7 samples. Serial HIV viral load, CD4+ T-cell count, ART history and demographic data were obtained for every participant. Genomic DNA was extracted from unsorted PBMC with a Qiagen kit on a QIAcube, processed in batches of 12 samples. Counted from cysteine to phenylalanine, this CDR3 has 14 amino acids. The only DNA kept is the CDR3, 42 bases in frame from the first base. From the germline V gene, CDR1 is SQVTM and CDR2 is ANQGSEA. A distance of 14 bases separates the germline ends of V and J, which lose 5 bases and 2 bases respectively.

The immunoSEQ hsTCRB v3.0 assay was used at survey level resolution for TRB variable region sequencing. TRB sequencing targeted a depth of about 35,000-50,000 T-cell genomes per sample. TRB libraries were pooled and sequenced on an Illumina MiSeq using a v3 150-cycle kit. The paper's data handling went like this. Repertoire analysis was run in R within a reproducible Nextflow workflow that covered QC, data transformation and analysis. LymphoSeq2, an R package for AIRR-Seq data exploration, was used to implement custom analyses. After excluding a few samples that yielded fewer than 5000 total TRB sequences, roughly 190 HIV repertoires remained for analysis. Among the roughly 190 retained HIV repertoires, about 57 were collected before ART initiation and about 130 were collected after ART initiation. Repertoires were downsampled to 5000 TRB nucleotide sequences, and summary statistics were averaged over 100 downsampling iterations. TRB sequences were retained for analysis only if CDR3 regions of at least seven amino acids were present. Diversity was measured with a Shannon entropy-derived clonality score and the Gini coefficient. In the repertoire networks, any two of the top 5000 CDR3 amino acid sequences were connected whenever the two sequences differed by an edit distance of one. GLIPH2 predicted antigen specificity groups and MHC restriction for TRB CDR3 amino acid sequences. Known CMV, EBV, HIV or tissue antigen associations were flagged by matching CDR3 amino acid sequences against VDJdb and McPAS-TCR. Pre-ART, post-ART and control groups were compared with Wilcoxon signed-rank tests and Holm-Bonferroni correction. The immuneACCESS repertoire file appears here via TCRdb, limited to in-frame rearrangements. These files lack a portion of the clones; in checked studies, under half of the deficit traces to unresolved V genes, and the cause of the others is not known. That table furnishes V, J and clone size, whereas the DNA furnished D and trimming. This sample holds 12,000 to 15,000 clones; about 80% were observed only once. Less than 15% of the sample is in the top ten clones.

The TCR comes from a man aged 35-49 years with HIV. The sample was unsorted PBMCs, taken 3.2 years before starting antiretroviral therapy. Here the chain combines TRBV29-1 and TRBJ2-3; the D gene is possibly TRBD1 or TRBD2, each agreeing over 6 bases. CDR3 sequence: CSVSGGRPTDTQYF. In nucleotide form, the sequence is TGCAGCGTTTCCGGGGGCAGGCCCACAGATACGCAGTATTTT.